A selection of T cell receptor beta chains follows, all from one sample in a study of Graves' ophthalmopathy and Graves' hyperthyroidism. One entry per CDR3 protein results from TCRdb running MiXCR on the multiplex PCR reads. The table includes roughly 500,000 distinct CDR3 sequences, around an eighth detected once. Sequenced: blood. The receptors were gathered from a woman aged 30 to 39 with Graves' ophthalmopathy. The CDR3 runs from the conserved cysteine through the conserved F or W. The D gene is left open where the match is weak. Size tells how often a clone was seen (once, few, many) or the class of an expanded clone, and some rows leave it out.

j_call | clone_size | d_call | v_call | cdr3_aa | cdr3_nt
TRBJ1-1 | many | . | TRBV6-5 | CASSSGPGAFF | TGTGCCAGCAGTTCCGGTCCCGGAGCTTTCTTT
TRBJ1-6 | . | . | TRBV19 | CASSIEDSSHSPLHF | TGTGCCAGTAGTATCGAAGACTCTTCACATTCACCCCTCCACTTT
TRBJ1-1 | many | . | TRBV28 | CASRRMNTEAFF | TGTGCCAGCAGGAGGATGAACACTGAAGCTTTCTTT
TRBJ2-7 | few | . | TRBV5-1 | CASSPPKAGEQYF | TGCGCCAGCAGCCCCCCGAAGGCTGGGGAGCAGTACTTC
TRBJ2-2 | many | . | TRBV6-5 | CASSHSDSRTGELFF | TGTGCCAGCAGTCATTCGGACAGCCGCACCGGGGAGCTGTTTTTT
TRBJ1-5 | many | . | TRBV20-1 | CSAGRDVQPQHF | TGCAGTGCTGGGAGGGACGTTCAGCCCCAGCATTTT
TRBJ1-1 | . | . | TRBV9 | CASSVAPPENTEAFF | TGTGCCAGCAGCGTAGCACCACCGGAGAACACTGAAGCTTTCTTT
TRBJ1-1 | . | . | TRBV3-1 | CASSQAVGGAEAFF | TGTGCCAGCAGCCAAGCGGTGGGGGGTGCTGAAGCTTTCTTT
TRBJ1-1 | . | TRBD1 | TRBV6-1 | CATGGDSYTEAFF | TGTGCCACGGGGGGGGACAGTTACACTGAAGCTTTCTTT
TRBJ2-5 | . | TRBD2 | TRBV20-1 | CSARAGGAAETQYF | TGCAGTGCTCGTGCGGGGGGGGCCGCAGAGACCCAGTACTTC
TRBJ2-7 | many | . | TRBV27 | CASSLSRAGSYEQYF | TGTGCCAGCAGTTTATCCCGGGCCGGCTCCTACGAGCAGTACTTC
TRBJ1-5 | many | . | TRBV6-1 | CASSERDTRSNQPQHF | TGTGCCAGCAGTGAGAGGGACACCCGTAGCAATCAGCCCCAGCATTTT
TRBJ1-5 | . | . | TRBV7-8 | CASGPYQPQHF | TGTGCCAGCGGTCCTTATCAGCCCCAGCATTTT
TRBJ2-5 | many | . | TRBV3-1 | CASSQGRATETQYF | TGTGCCAGCAGCCAAGGCAGGGCGACGGAGACCCAGTACTTC
TRBJ2-7 | many | TRBD2 | TRBV27 | CASSWASGGYEQYF | TGTGCCAGCAGTTGGGCTAGCGGGGGATACGAGCAGTACTTC
TRBJ1-1 | many | . | TRBV6-7 | CANIYGGGTNTEAFF | TGTGCCAACATCTACGGGGGAGGGACGAACACTGAAGCTTTCTTT
TRBJ1-5 | many | . | TRBV24-1 | CATSDFEANQPQHF | TGTGCCACCAGTGACTTTGAAGCCAATCAGCCCCAGCATTTT
TRBJ2-2 | many | . | TRBV12-3/TRBV12-4 | CASSTTRGTGELFF | TGTGCCAGCAGTACAACCAGGGGTACCGGGGAGCTGTTTTTT
TRBJ1-5 | many | TRBD1 | TRBV20-1 | CSAGQGSPDQPQHF | TGCAGTGCTGGACAGGGAAGTCCAGATCAGCCCCAGCATTTT
TRBJ1-2 | many | . | TRBV30 | CAWSDSGGYTF | TGTGCCTGGTCAGATAGTGGTGGCTACACCTTC
TRBJ2-5 | many | . | TRBV20-1 | CSASKGSGEETQYF | TGCAGTGCTAGTAAAGGGTCGGGGGAAGAGACCCAGTACTTC
TRBJ1-6 | many | . | TRBV7-2 | CASSFDSVGNSPLHF | TGTGCCAGCAGCTTTGACAGTGTGGGAAATTCACCCCTCCACTTT
TRBJ2-7 | . | . | TRBV2 | CASSDLIGGVEQYF | TGTGCCAGCAGTGACTTGATCGGTGGAGTCGAGCAGTACTTC
TRBJ2-7 | many | TRBD2 | TRBV11-2 | CASSLVTGGTYEQYF | TGTGCCAGCAGCTTAGTGACGGGGGGAACCTACGAGCAGTACTTC
TRBJ2-7 | many | TRBD2 | TRBV28 | CASSPLGLADSYEQYF | TGTGCCAGCAGCCCTCTCGGACTAGCGGACTCCTACGAGCAGTACTTC